These T cell receptor beta chains were read from a single sample in a study of beta chain features in type 1 diabetes. Using immunoSEQ multiplex PCR, the repertoire was profiled, and TCRdb retains in-frame clones only, with some absent. The data show 600,000 or so clones, around an eighth seen once. The specimen sequenced was naive CD4+ T cells from blood. The receptor source for this set is a man under 40 with type 1 diabetes. Each CDR3 is given with its conserved first and last residue. Fields, in order: J gene, D gene, V gene, clone size, CDR3 protein, CDR3 DNA. D genes are given only for firm matches. Clone sizes are given selectively: once, few, many, or a class where the clone is expanded.

TRBJ2-1	.	TRBV5-1	few	CASSLADYSKSDEQFF	TGCGCCAGCAGCTTGGCAGACTATTCGAAATCCGATGAGCAGTTCTTC
TRBJ2-5	.	TRBV20-1	few	CSAEKTNQYF	TGCAGTGCTGAGAAGACTAACCAGTACTTC
TRBJ2-1	TRBD2	TRBV30	.	CAWSVLAGGTNEQFF	TGTGCCTGGAGTGTACTGGCGGGGGGGACCAATGAGCAGTTCTTC
TRBJ1-1	TRBD1	TRBV5-6	.	CASSRDRDTEAFF	TGTGCCAGCTCTCGGGACAGGGATACTGAAGCTTTCTTT
TRBJ2-3	TRBD1	TRBV5-1	.	CASSLQGAPSTDTQYF	TGCGCCAGCAGCTTACAGGGGGCCCCCAGCACAGATACGCAGTATTTT
TRBJ1-4	.	TRBV18	few	CASSPMATNEKLFF	TGTGCCAGCTCACCTATGGCAACTAATGAAAAACTGTTTTTT
TRBJ1-1	TRBD1	TRBV7-3	.	CASSAGTGGTEAFF	TGTGCCAGCAGCGCCGGGACAGGGGGCACTGAAGCTTTCTTT
TRBJ1-4	TRBD1	TRBV13	many	CASSRRQGINEKLFF	TGTGCCAGCAGCAGGCGACAGGGGATAAATGAAAAACTGTTTTTT
TRBJ1-4	.	TRBV30	few	CAWSGQRNEKLFF	TGTGCCTGGAGTGGACAGAGAAATGAAAAACTGTTTTTT
TRBJ2-7	TRBD1	TRBV5-1	.	CASSSTGGSSYEQYF	TGCGCCAGCAGCTCGACAGGGGGCAGCTCCTACGAGCAGTACTTC
TRBJ2-1	.	TRBV6-5	.	CASRSTGSYNEQFF	TGTGCCAGCCGCTCGACAGGCTCCTACAATGAGCAGTTCTTC
TRBJ2-4	TRBD2	TRBV28	.	CASSLRSGGKNIQYF	TGTGCCAGCAGTTTAAGGTCGGGGGGGAAAAACATTCAGTACTTC
TRBJ2-7	.	TRBV4-3	.	CASSQALAGPGSYEQYF	TGCGCCAGCAGCCAAGCGTTGGCAGGGCCTGGCTCCTACGAGCAGTACTTC
TRBJ2-6	.	TRBV4-3	few	CASSQGPGANVLTF	TGCGCCAGCAGCCAAGGTCCTGGGGCCAACGTCCTGACTTTC
TRBJ2-3	.	TRBV21-1	.	CASTPGPEGTDTQYF	TGTGCCAGCACCCCCGGACCGGAGGGAACAGATACGCAGTATTTT
TRBJ1-5	.	TRBV19	few	CASSTSSGDIMNQPQHF	TGTGCCAGTAGTACCTCAAGCGGAGACATCATGAATCAGCCCCAGCATTTT
TRBJ2-3	.	TRBV4-2	.	CASSQGDLSDTQYF	TGTGCCAGCAGCCAAGGGGACTTGAGCGATACGCAGTATTTT
TRBJ2-3	.	TRBV28	.	CASSLYGRPDTQYF	TGTGCCAGCAGTTTATACGGTAGACCCGATACGCAGTATTTT